A selection of T cell receptor beta chains follows, all from one sample in a study of T cell responses to AZD1222 COVID-19 vaccine. The table came from immunoSEQ multiplex PCR; TCRdb's copy has only in-frame clones and leaves some out. The sample carries 140,000 to 150,000 clones, 91% recorded once. The specimen was peripheral blood, collected 28 days after the second dose of the MenACWY control vaccine. These receptors were collected from an adult who received the MenACWY meningococcal vaccine as a control. CDR3s include the opening cysteine and the closing phenylalanine or tryptophan. D genes are given only for firm matches. Clone sizes are given selectively: once, few, many, or a class where the clone is expanded.

clone_size	d_call	v_call	j_call	cdr3_aa	cdr3_nt
few	NA	TRBV21-1	TRBJ2-7	CASSKRSRTGISYEQYF	TGTGCCAGCAGCAAACGGTCCCGGACAGGCATAAGCTACGAGCAGTACTTC
NA	TRBD1	TRBV2	TRBJ1-4	CASSRDRSNEKLFF	TGTGCCAGCAGTCGGGACAGGTCAAATGAAAAACTGTTTTTT
NA	NA	TRBV7-2	TRBJ1-5	CASNQGSNQPQHF	TGTGCCAGCAACCAGGGTAGCAATCAGCCCCAGCATTTT
NA	NA	TRBV10-3	TRBJ2-1	CAISEPPGQGNYNEQFF	TGTGCCATCAGTGAGCCCCCGGGGCAGGGGAATTACAATGAGCAGTTCTTC
NA	NA	TRBV4-3	TRBJ2-1	CASSQDSPAGTYNEQFF	TGCGCCAGCAGCCAAGATTCTCCAGCGGGGACATACAATGAGCAGTTCTTC
NA	TRBD2	TRBV19	TRBJ2-1	CASRTSGVRNEQFF	TGTGCCAGTAGGACTAGCGGGGTCCGCAATGAGCAGTTCTTC
NA	NA	TRBV24-1	TRBJ2-1	CATAAGYNEQFF	TGTGCCACCGCCGCGGGCTACAATGAGCAGTTCTTC
NA	NA	TRBV6-1	TRBJ1-2	CASRGTEGYTF	TGTGCCAGCAGGGGGACCGAGGGCTACACCTTC
NA	NA	TRBV5-1	TRBJ2-5	CASSLSSFYAQYF	TGCGCCAGCAGCTTGAGCTCGTTCTATGCCCAGTACTTC
NA	NA	TRBV4-3	TRBJ1-6	CASSQTRTSSYNSPLHF	TGCGCCAGCAGCCAGACCCGGACGAGCTCCTATAATTCACCCCTCCACTTT
NA	NA	TRBV7-2	TRBJ1-5	CASSSLVRAYSNQPQHF	TGTGCCAGCAGCTCCCTAGTTCGGGCTTATAGCAATCAGCCCCAGCATTTT
NA	TRBD1	TRBV9	TRBJ1-2	CASSVDPGTEFYGYTF	TGTGCCAGCAGCGTCGACCCCGGGACAGAATTCTATGGCTACACCTTC
NA	TRBD2	TRBV10-3	TRBJ2-3	CAISSLGLAFSDTQYF	TGTGCCATCAGCTCTCTGGGACTAGCGTTTTCAGATACGCAGTATTTT
once	NA	TRBV28	TRBJ1-3	CASTRDRSIGNTIYF	TGTGCCAGCACCCGGGACCGCTCGATCGGAAACACCATATATTTT
NA	NA	TRBV19	TRBJ1-5	CATSPRGSGNQPQHF	TGTGCCACCTCCCCCCGGGGGTCGGGCAATCAGCCCCAGCATTTT
NA	NA	TRBV7-9	TRBJ1-1	CASSLARVGQPNTEAFF	TGTGCCAGCAGCTTAGCCAGAGTAGGACAGCCGAACACTGAAGCTTTCTTT
NA	TRBD1	TRBV28	TRBJ2-7	CASKTGQYEQYF	TGTGCCAGCAAGACAGGGCAGTACGAGCAGTACTTC
once	NA	TRBV5-8	TRBJ2-7	CASSDGATYEQYF	TGTGCCAGCAGCGACGGGGCTACCTACGAGCAGTACTTC
NA	NA	TRBV19	TRBJ1-4	CASALGRNEKLFF	TGTGCCAGTGCCTTAGGGAGGAATGAAAAACTGTTTTTT
once	TRBD2	TRBV5-5	TRBJ2-5	CASSLWLAAETQYF	TGTGCCAGCAGCTTGTGGCTAGCGGCAGAGACCCAGTACTTC
NA	TRBD1	TRBV2	TRBJ1-6	CASLDRGDSPLHF	TGTGCCAGTCTAGACAGGGGGGATTCACCCCTCCACTTT
NA	NA	TRBV5-5	TRBJ2-5	CASSLNNGLRAQYF	TGTGCCAGCAGCTTGAATAACGGCCTTAGGGCCCAGTACTTC
NA	NA	TRBV29-1	TRBJ2-5	CSVPRGVRAQETQYF	TGCAGCGTCCCTCGAGGGGTGCGGGCACAAGAGACCCAGTACTTC
NA	TRBD1	TRBV9	TRBJ2-2	CASSAQQGANADTGELFF	TGTGCCAGCAGCGCCCAACAGGGGGCGAATGCGGACACCGGGGAGCTGTTTTTT
NA	TRBD1	TRBV2	TRBJ1-6	CASSGQGNYNSPLHF	TGTGCCAGCAGTGGACAGGGCAACTATAATTCACCCCTCCACTTT
NA	NA	TRBV5-1	TRBJ2-3	CASSLAARPDTQYF	TGCGCCAGCAGCTTGGCCGCCCGGCCAGATACGCAGTATTTT
NA	TRBD2	TRBV7-2	TRBJ2-2	CASSATLAGNTGELFF	TGTGCCAGCAGCGCAACACTAGCGGGGAACACCGGGGAGCTGTTTTTT
NA	TRBD1	TRBV10-2	TRBJ1-1	CASGDRGLTEAFF	TGCGCCAGCGGGGACAGGGGGCTTACTGAAGCTTTCTTT
NA	TRBD1	TRBV4-3	TRBJ2-2	CASSQDGSQGDTGELFF	TGCGCCAGCAGCCAAGATGGAAGTCAGGGGGACACCGGGGAGCTGTTTTTT
NA	NA	TRBV7-6	TRBJ2-1	CASSPVRGSSYNEQFF	TGTGCCAGCAGCCCCGTTCGGGGCAGCTCCTACAATGAGCAGTTCTTC
NA	NA	TRBV2	TRBJ1-1	CASSSPGTVNTEAFF	TGTGCCAGCAGTAGTCCCGGGACGGTGAACACTGAAGCTTTCTTT
NA	TRBD1	TRBV6-6	TRBJ2-2	CASSRTGVSGELFF	TGTGCCAGCAGCCGGACAGGGGTGAGCGGGGAGCTGTTTTTT
NA	TRBD1	TRBV5-8	TRBJ1-6	CASSADRDPSPLHF	TGTGCCAGCAGCGCCGACAGGGACCCTTCACCCCTCCACTTT
NA	NA	TRBV2	TRBJ2-7	CASSEAGSLSYEQYF	TGTGCCAGCAGTGAAGCGGGAAGCCTCTCCTACGAGCAGTACTTC
once	NA	TRBV9	TRBJ1-1	CASSPRVNTEAFF	TGTGCCAGCAGCCCCCGCGTGAACACTGAAGCTTTCTTT
NA	TRBD1	TRBV20-1	TRBJ1-5	CSASYFDRGGHQPQHF	TGCAGTGCTAGTTATTTCGACAGGGGAGGACATCAGCCCCAGCATTTT
NA	TRBD2	TRBV10-1	TRBJ2-3	CAVPGGGRDTQYF	TGCGCCGTCCCCGGGGGGGGGAGAGATACGCAGTATTTT
NA	NA	TRBV19	TRBJ1-5	CASSREQPNQPQHF	TGTGCCAGTAGTCGGGAACAGCCCAATCAGCCCCAGCATTTT
NA	TRBD1	TRBV24-1	TRBJ2-7	CATSDQGARDEQYF	TGTGCCACCAGTGACCAGGGGGCGCGGGACGAGCAGTACTTC
NA	NA	TRBV5-1	TRBJ2-5	CASSSDRTQYF	TGCGCCAGCAGCTCGGACCGGACCCAGTACTTC
NA	NA	TRBV9	TRBJ2-1	CASSVEGPRTLNEQFF	TGTGCCAGCAGCGTAGAGGGGCCCCGGACGCTCAATGAGCAGTTCTTC
few	NA	TRBV5-4	TRBJ1-2	CASSLDQLKKGYTF	TGTGCCAGCAGCTTGGATCAGCTTAAGAAAGGCTACACCTTC
NA	NA	TRBV11-3	TRBJ2-3	CASSLVSGDNTDTQYF	TGTGCCAGCAGCTTAGTTTCAGGAGATAACACAGATACGCAGTATTTT
NA	NA	TRBV6-5	TRBJ1-3	CASSYDSGRSGNTIYF	TGTGCCAGCAGTTACGATTCGGGGCGCTCTGGAAACACCATATATTTT
NA	TRBD1	TRBV24-1	TRBJ2-1	CATSDSGTGNYNEQFF	TGTGCCACCAGTGATTCGGGGACAGGCAACTACAATGAGCAGTTCTTC
NA	TRBD1	TRBV5-5	TRBJ2-3	CASSLTGSTDTQYF	TGTGCCAGCAGCCTGACAGGGAGCACAGATACGCAGTATTTT
once	TRBD2	TRBV28	TRBJ2-1	CASRTSGYNEQFF	TGTGCCAGCAGAACTAGCGGATACAATGAGCAGTTCTTC
NA	NA	TRBV5-1	TRBJ2-2	CASSLELRGGTGELFF	TGCGCCAGCAGCTTGGAGTTGCGGGGTGGCACCGGGGAGCTGTTTTTT
NA	NA	TRBV4-2	TRBJ2-7	CASSQSDGPFYEQYF	TGTGCCAGCAGCCAATCTGACGGACCATTCTACGAGCAGTACTTC
NA	NA	TRBV27	TRBJ1-6	CASSLISPDSPLHF	TGTGCCAGCAGTTTGATTAGTCCGGATTCACCCCTCCACTTT
NA	NA	TRBV19	TRBJ2-3	CASSIAGAGADTQYF	TGTGCCAGTAGTATCGCAGGGGCTGGCGCAGATACGCAGTATTTT
NA	TRBD1	TRBV6-5	TRBJ1-5	CASSRGQGDQPQHF	TGTGCCAGCAGTCGAGGACAGGGCGATCAGCCCCAGCATTTT